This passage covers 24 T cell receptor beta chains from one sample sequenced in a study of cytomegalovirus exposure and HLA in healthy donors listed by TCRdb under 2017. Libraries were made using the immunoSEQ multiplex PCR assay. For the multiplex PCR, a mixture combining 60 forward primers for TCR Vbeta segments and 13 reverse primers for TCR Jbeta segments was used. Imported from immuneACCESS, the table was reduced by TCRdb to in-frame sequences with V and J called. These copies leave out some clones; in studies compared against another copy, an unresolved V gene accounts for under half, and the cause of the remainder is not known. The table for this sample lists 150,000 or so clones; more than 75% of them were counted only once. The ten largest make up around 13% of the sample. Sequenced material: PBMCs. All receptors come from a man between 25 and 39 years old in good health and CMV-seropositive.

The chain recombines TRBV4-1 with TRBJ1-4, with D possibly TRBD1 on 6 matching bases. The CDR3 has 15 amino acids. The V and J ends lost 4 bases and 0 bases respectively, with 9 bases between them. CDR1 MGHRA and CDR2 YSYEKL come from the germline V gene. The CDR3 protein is CASSLTGSTNEKLFF. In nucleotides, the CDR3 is TGCGCCAGCAGCCTGACAGGTTCAACTAATGAAAAACTGTTTTTT.

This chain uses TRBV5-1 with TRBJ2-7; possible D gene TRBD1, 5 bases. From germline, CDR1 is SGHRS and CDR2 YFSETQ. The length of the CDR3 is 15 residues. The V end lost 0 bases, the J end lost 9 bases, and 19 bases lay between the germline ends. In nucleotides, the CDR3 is TGCGCCAGCAGCTTGGAGGTGCCCAGGGTTGCCGGGCAGTACTTC. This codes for CASSLEVPRVAGQYF.

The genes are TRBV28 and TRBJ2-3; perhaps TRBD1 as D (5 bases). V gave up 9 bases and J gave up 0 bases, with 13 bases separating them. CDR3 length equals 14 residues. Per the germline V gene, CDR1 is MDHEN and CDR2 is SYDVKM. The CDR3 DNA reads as TGTGCCAGTCTCTCAAGGGGTAGCACAGATACGCAGTATTTT. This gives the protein CASLSRGSTDTQYF.

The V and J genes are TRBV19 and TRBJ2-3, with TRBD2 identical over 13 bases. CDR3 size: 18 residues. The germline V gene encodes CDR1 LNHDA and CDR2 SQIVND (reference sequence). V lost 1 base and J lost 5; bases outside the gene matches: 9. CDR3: CASSIGMGTSGIKDTQYF. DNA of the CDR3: TGTGCCAGTAGTATAGGGATGGGGACTAGCGGGATAAAAGATACGCAGTATTTT.

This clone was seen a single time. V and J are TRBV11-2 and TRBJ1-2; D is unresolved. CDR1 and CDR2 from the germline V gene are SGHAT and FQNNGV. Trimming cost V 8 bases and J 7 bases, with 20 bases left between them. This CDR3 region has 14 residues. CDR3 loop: CASGPERGIGGYTF. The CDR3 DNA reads TGTGCCAGCGGGCCAGAACGGGGTATCGGTGGCTACACCTTC.

The CDR3 region has the DNA TGTGCCAGCACCAGCGGAGTGAACACCGGGGAGCTGTTTTTT. This translates into CASTSGVNTGELFF. The chain has TRBV2 and TRBJ2-2; weak D call: TRBD2 (5 bases). Germline assignment: CDR1 SNHLY and CDR2 FYNNEI. The length of the CDR3 is 14 residues. Trimming took 7 bases from V and 1 from J, leaving 10 bases between them.

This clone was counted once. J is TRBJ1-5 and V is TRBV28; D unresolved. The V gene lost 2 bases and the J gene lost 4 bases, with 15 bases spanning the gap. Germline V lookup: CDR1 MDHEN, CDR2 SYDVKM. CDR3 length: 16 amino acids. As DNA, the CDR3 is TGTGCCAGCAGTTTAAGTCAGGACGGAGGGAATCAGCCCCAGCATTTT. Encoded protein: CASSLSQDGGNQPQHF. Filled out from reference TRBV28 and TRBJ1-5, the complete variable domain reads DVKVTQSSRYLVKRTGEKVFLECVQDMDHENMFWYRQDPGLGLRLIYFSYDVKMKEKGDIPEGYSVSREKKERFSLILESASTNQTSMYLCASSLSQDGGNQPQHFGDGTRLSIL.

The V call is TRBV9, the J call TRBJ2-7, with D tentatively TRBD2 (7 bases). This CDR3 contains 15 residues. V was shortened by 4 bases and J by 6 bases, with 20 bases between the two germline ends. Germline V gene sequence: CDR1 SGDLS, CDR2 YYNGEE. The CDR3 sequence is CASSSRGGADGEQYF. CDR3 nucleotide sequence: TGTGCCAGCAGCTCGAGAGGGGGGGCAGATGGCGAGCAGTACTTC.

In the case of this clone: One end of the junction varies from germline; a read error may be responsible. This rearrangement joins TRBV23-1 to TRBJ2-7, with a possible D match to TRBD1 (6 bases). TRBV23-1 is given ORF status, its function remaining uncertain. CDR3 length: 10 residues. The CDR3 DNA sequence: TGCGCCAGCAGTCAGACAGGTCGAGGCTTC. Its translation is CASSQTGRGF.

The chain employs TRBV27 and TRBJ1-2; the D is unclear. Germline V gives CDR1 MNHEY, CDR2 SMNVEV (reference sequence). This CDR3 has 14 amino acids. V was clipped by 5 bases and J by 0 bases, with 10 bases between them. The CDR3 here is CASSETPANYGYTF. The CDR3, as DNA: TGTGCCAGCAGTGAGACTCCTGCTAACTATGGCTACACCTTC.

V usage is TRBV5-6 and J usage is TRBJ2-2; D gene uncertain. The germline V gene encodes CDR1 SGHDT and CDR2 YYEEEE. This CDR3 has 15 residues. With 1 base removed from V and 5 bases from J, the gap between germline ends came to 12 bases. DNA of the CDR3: TGTGCCAGCAGCTTGAGGTCTAGAGGTACCGGGGAGCTGTTTTTT. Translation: CASSLRSRGTGELFF.

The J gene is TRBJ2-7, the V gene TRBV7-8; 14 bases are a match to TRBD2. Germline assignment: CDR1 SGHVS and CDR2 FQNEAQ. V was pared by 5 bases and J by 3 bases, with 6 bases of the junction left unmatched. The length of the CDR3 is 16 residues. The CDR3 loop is CASSPGTSGRSYEQYF. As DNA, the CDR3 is TGTGCCAGCAGCCCCGGGACTAGCGGGAGAAGCTACGAGCAGTACTTC.

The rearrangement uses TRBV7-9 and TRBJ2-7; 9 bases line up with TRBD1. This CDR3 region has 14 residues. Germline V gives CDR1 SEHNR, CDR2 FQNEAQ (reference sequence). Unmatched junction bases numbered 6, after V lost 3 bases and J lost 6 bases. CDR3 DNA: TGTGCCAGCAGCTTCGGGACAGGGTTAGGCGAGCAGTACTTC. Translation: CASSFGTGLGEQYF.

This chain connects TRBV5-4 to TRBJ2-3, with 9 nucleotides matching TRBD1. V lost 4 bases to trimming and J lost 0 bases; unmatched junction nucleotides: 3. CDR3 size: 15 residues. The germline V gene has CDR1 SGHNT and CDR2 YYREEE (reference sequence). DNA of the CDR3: TGTGCCAGCAGCCGGGACAGGGAAAGCACAGATACGCAGTATTTT. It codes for CASSRDRESTDTQYF.

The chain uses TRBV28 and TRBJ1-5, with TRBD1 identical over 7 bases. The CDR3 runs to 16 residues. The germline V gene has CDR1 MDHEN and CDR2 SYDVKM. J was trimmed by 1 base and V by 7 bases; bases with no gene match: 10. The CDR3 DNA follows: TGTGCCAGCAAAACACAGGGGCTGAGGAGCAATCAGCCCCAGCATTTT. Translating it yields CASKTQGLRSNQPQHF. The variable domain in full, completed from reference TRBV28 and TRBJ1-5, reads DVKVTQSSRYLVKRTGEKVFLECVQDMDHENMFWYRQDPGLGLRLIYFSYDVKMKEKGDIPEGYSVSREKKERFSLILESASTNQTSMYLCASKTQGLRSNQPQHFGDGTRLSIL.

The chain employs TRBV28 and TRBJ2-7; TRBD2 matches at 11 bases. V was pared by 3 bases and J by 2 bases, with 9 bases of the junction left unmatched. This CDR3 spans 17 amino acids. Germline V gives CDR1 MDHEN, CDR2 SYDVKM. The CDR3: CASSFLARLAGTYEQYF. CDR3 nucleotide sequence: TGTGCCAGCAGTTTTCTGGCCAGACTAGCGGGAACCTACGAGCAGTACTTC.

CDR3 sequence reads: CASSLAGGVTEAFF. In DNA form, the CDR3 reads TGTGCCAGCAGCTTAGCGGGGGGAGTCACTGAAGCTTTCTTT. This chain joins TRBV7-6 and TRBJ1-1; the D gene is possibly TRBD1 (5 bases). Deletions cut 0 bases from V and 4 bases from J, with 9 bases between. CDR3 length: 14 residues. Per germline, CDR1 SGHVS and CDR2 FNYEAQ.

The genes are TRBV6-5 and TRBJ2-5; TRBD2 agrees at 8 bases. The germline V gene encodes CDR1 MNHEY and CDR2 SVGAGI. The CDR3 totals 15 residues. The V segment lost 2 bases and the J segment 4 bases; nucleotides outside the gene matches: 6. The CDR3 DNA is TGTGCCAGCAGTTACGGGGACGGGAGGGTAGAGACCCAGTACTTC. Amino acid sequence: CASSYGDGRVETQYF.

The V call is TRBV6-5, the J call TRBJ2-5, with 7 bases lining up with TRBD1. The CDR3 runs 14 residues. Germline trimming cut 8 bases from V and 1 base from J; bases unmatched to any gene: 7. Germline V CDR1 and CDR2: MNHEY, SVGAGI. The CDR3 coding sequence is TGTGCCAGCGGGGACAGCAGACTCCAAGAGACCCAGTACTTC. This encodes CASGDSRLQETQYF.

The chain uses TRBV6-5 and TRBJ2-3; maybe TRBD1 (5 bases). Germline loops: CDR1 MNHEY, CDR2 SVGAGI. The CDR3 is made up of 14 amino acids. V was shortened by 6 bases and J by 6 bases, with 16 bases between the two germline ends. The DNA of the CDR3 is TGTGCCAGCAGCTCCCGCAGGGCGCAGGATACGCAGTATTTT. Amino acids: CASSSRRAQDTQYF.

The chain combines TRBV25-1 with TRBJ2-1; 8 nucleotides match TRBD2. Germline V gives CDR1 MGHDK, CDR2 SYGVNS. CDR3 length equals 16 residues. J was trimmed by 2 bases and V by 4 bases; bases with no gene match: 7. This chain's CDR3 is CASSVTGTSTYNEQFF. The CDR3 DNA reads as TGTGCCAGCAGTGTCACCGGGACTAGTACCTACAATGAGCAGTTCTTC.

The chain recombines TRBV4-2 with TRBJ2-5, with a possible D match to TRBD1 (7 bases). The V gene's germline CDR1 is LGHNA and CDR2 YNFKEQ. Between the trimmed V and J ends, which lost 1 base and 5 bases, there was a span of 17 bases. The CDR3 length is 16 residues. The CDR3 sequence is CASSQGSTRGVETQYF. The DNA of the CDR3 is TGTGCCAGCAGCCAAGGGTCGACCAGGGGGGTGGAGACCCAGTACTTC.

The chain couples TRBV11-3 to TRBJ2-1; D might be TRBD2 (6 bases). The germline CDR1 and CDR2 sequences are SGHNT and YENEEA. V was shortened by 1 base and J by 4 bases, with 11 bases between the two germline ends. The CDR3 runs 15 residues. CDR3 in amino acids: CASSLGGGGYNEQFF. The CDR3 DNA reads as TGTGCCAGCAGCTTAGGGGGAGGCGGGTACAATGAGCAGTTCTTC.

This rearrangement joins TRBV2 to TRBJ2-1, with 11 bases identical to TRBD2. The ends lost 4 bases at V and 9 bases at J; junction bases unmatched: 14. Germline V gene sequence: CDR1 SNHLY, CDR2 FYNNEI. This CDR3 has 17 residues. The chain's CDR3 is CASSGSGGTSGRFEQFF. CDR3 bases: TGTGCCAGCAGTGGCTCTGGAGGCACTAGCGGGAGATTTGAGCAGTTCTTC. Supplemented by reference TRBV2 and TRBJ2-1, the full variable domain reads EPEVTQTPSHQVTQMGQEVILRCVPISNHLYFYWYRQILGQKVEFLVSFYNNEISEKSEIFDDQFSVERPDGSNFTLKIRSTKLEDSAMYFCASSGSGGTSGRFEQFFGPGTRLTVL.